The entry that follows covers one T cell receptor beta chain sequence. A read error may produce the germline difference seen at one junction end. TCRdb's copy holds only in-frame clones and misses some; the assay was immunoSEQ multiplex PCR. The sample includes 3,500 to 4,000 clones, 40% to 55% of them seen just once. This entry belongs to a study of sequential checkpoint blockade in melanoma. At the level of the study: First-line arms were nivolumab then ipilimumab, or the reverse, randomized 1:1.

The CDR3 contains 17 residues. The germline V gene has CDR1 SGHDN and CDR2 FVKESK. The treatment denotes: randomized to nivolumab then ipilimumab (arm A) or the reverse (arm B). No patient had prior DNA-damaging chemotherapy. This chain links TRBV14 with TRBJ2-6, with a weak D call TRBD2 (5 bases). The sample was CD8+ T cells sorted from blood (inferred from file names), taken from a patient given nivolumab and ipilimumab in sequence. The source of this sequence is a human donor with melanoma. CDR3 in amino acids: CASPTQAEYAEANVLNF. DNA for the CDR3: TGTGCCAGCCCAACCCAAGCGGAGTACGCTGAGGCCAACGTCCTGAATTTC.